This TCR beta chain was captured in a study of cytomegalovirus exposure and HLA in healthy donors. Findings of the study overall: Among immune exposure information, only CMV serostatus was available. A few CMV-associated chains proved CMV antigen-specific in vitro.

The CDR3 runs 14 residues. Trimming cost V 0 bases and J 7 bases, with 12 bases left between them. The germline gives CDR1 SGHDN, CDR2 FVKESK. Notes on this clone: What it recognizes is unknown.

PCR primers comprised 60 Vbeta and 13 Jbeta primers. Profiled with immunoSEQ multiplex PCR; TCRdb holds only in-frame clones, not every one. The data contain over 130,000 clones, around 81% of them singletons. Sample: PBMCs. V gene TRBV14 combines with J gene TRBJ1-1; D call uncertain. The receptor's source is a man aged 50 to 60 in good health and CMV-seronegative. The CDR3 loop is CASSQEGGAFEAFF. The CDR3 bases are TGTGCCAGCAGCCAAGAAGGAGGTGCCTTTGAAGCTTTCTTT.